This TCR beta chain appears in the sequencing data of a study of identical twins. In this sample, this clonotype turned up many times. TCRdb reprocessed the 5' RACE reads with MiXCR, giving one entry per CDR3 protein. The sample has 1.5 million to 2 million distinct CDR3 sequences, 32% seen once. V lost 8 bases, J lost 6 bases, and 17 bases lay in between. Germline assignment: CDR1 MDHEN and CDR2 SYDVKM. The CDR3 is 14 amino acids. This TCR was recovered from a newborn girl in good health. Source material: cord blood. The gene calls are TRBV28 and TRBJ2-1; D may match TRBD1 or TRBD2 (5 bases each). The CDR3 sequence: CASQGTPKGNEQFF. Here the CDR3 DNA reads TGTGCCAGCCAAGGGACCCCTAAGGGCAATGAGCAGTTCTTC.